Below, one TCR beta chain is given with its context. Primed by a sample-barcoded 5' primer and a J-beta primer mix, a second PCR proceeded for 7 to 11 cycles. Unique molecular identifiers of 12 random nucleotides labeled each cDNA. TCRdb ran MiXCR on the 5' RACE reads and lists one entry per CDR3 protein. Altogether about 970,000 distinct CDR3 sequences are present, roughly 50% being singletons, with the ten largest covering about 21%. This record belongs to a study of blood T cells in healthy people across ages. The sequenced sample consisted of blood. This clonotype originated in a woman aged 60-75 years in good health.

CDR3 nucleotides: TGTGCCAGCAGTAGTACAGTTTCCCTTACCTACGAGCAGTACTTC. Amino acid sequence: CASSSTVSLTYEQYF. The chain employs TRBV2 and TRBJ2-7; no clear D. V dropped 5 bases and J dropped 2 bases, with 16 bases sitting between them. The CDR3 is 15 amino acids. CDR1 is SNHLY and CDR2 is FYNNEI in the germline V gene.